Listed below are T cell receptor beta chains from one sample, sequenced in a study of T cell responses to AZD1222 COVID-19 vaccine. Repertoires were generated with immunoSEQ multiplex PCR, while TCRdb's copy carries only in-frame clones and drops some. The data hold around 150,000 clones, with over 75% observed a single time. This specimen consisted of peripheral blood, obtained 28 days after the second AZD1222 dose. The receptors come from an adult who received the AZD1222 COVID-19 vaccine. Both conserved end residues are part of each CDR3. Fields, in order: V gene, J gene, CDR3 protein.

TRBV7-9,TRBJ2-7,CASSPAGGGRDFYEQYF
TRBV4-2,TRBJ2-7,CASSQEGAGDYEQYF
TRBV7-9,TRBJ2-7,CASSLVGTGANEQYF
TRBV5-1,TRBJ1-5,CASSLGPARHQPQHF
TRBV19,TRBJ1-1,CASQHRGQNTEAFF
TRBV7-9,TRBJ2-6,CASSLFGQHSGANVLTF
TRBV6-5,TRBJ1-1,CASTKGPEAFF
TRBV5-1,TRBJ1-6,CASSLQGPNSPLHF
TRBV10-2,TRBJ1-6,CASSDQRGNSPLHF
TRBV7-6,TRBJ2-2,CASSLGLLTGELFF
TRBV29-1,TRBJ1-6,CSIRHSDNSPLHF
TRBV5-1,TRBJ2-1,CASSLEAGTSLHEQFF
TRBV7-9,TRBJ2-7,CASGLASSYEQYF
TRBV6-5,TRBJ1-2,CASSARGGYGYTF
TRBV2,TRBJ1-5,CATCPQGSGQPQHF
TRBV13,TRBJ2-1,CASSLVGSGALREQFF
TRBV6-5,TRBJ1-6,CASSPVGLRSPLHF
TRBV3-1/TRBV3-2,TRBJ2-1,CASNNLGQRSYNEQFF
TRBV7-9,TRBJ1-4,CASSLESFSWGEKLFF
TRBV15,TRBJ2-3,CATSRVTDPSDTQYF
TRBV15,TRBJ1-2,CATSGLRGSGYTF
TRBV3-1/TRBV3-2,TRBJ2-1,CASSQGGREKGNEQFF
TRBV11-2,TRBJ2-3,CASSPLRGLAGDTQYF
TRBV9,TRBJ1-2,CASSVGTGGDYGYTF
TRBV30,TRBJ1-2,CAWMGRVESGYTF
TRBV6-5,TRBJ1-5,CASSYSQSHSDMHF
TRBV19,TRBJ1-5,CASSISSTQHF
TRBV7-9,TRBJ2-7,CASIPGTSLSEQYF
TRBV7-8,TRBJ1-5,CASSPDRYNQPQHF
TRBV6-1,TRBJ1-2,CASSEKWGIYGYTF
TRBV12-3/TRBV12-4,TRBJ2-3,CASSRGGDTQYF
TRBV7-9,TRBJ1-1,CASSFRQGNTEAFF
TRBV4-1,TRBJ1-2,CASSQGDRSYGYTF
TRBV9,TRBJ2-7,CASSVAEGGEQYF
TRBV5-1,TRBJ1-2,CASSLRQYYGYTF
TRBV29-1,TRBJ2-7,CSVGGQVSYEQYF
TRBV7-8,TRBJ1-2,CASSLGQGVGGYTF
TRBV7-7,TRBJ1-1,CASSPGQGAEAFF
TRBV7-6,TRBJ2-5,CASSFSDRGGRETQYF
TRBV19,TRBJ2-1,CASMIRGSSSNEQFF
TRBV6-1,TRBJ1-1,CASVRGAMNTEAFF
TRBV1,TRBJ1-2,CTSSQDRGRSGYTF
TRBV18,TRBJ1-2,CASSPRGRGSDGYTF
TRBV18,TRBJ1-1,CASSPSRDRGLNTEAFF
TRBV19,TRBJ1-5,CASSPTASNQPQHF